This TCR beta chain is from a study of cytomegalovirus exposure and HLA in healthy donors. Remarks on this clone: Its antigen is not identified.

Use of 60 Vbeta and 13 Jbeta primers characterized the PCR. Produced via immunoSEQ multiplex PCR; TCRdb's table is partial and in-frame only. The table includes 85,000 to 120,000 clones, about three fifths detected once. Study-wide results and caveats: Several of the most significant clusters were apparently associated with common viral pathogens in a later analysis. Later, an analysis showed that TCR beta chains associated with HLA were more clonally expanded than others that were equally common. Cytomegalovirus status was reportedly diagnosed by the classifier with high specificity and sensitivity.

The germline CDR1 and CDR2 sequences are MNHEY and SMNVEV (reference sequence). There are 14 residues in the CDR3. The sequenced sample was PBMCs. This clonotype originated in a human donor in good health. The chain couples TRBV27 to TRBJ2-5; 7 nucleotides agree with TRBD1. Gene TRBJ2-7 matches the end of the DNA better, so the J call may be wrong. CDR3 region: CASSPGTEPYEQYF. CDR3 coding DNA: TGTGCCAGCAGTCCCGGGACAGAGCCCTACGAGCAGTACTTC.